The clone carrying this T cell receptor (beta chain) came up many times. The CDR3 runs to 15 residues. J gave up 7 bases and V 4 bases, and 7 bases lay outside the gene matches. The germline CDR1 and CDR2 sequences are SGHRS and YFSETQ. This specimen comes from a study of blood T cells in healthy people across ages. A second PCR, run for about 6 to 11 cycles, used a sample-barcoded 5' primer plus a J-beta primer mix. All samples yielded 3 million or more CDR3-containing paired-end reads. TCRdb reanalysed the 5' RACE reads using MiXCR and keeps one entry per CDR3 protein. The sample has some 1.5 million distinct CDR3 sequences, roughly 27% seen once. The amount of total RNA extracted per sample was at least 5.5 micrograms.

This clonotype originated in a woman in her twenties or thirties in good health. The material sequenced was blood. The chain recombines TRBV5-1 with TRBJ2-1; 11 bases are shared with TRBD2. The CDR3 coding sequence is TGCGCCAGCAGCGTCCTAGCGGGGGGTCTGAATGAGCAGTTCTTC. Encoded protein: CASSVLAGGLNEQFF.